The 5 T cell receptor beta chains given below trace back to one sample, sequenced in a study of blood T cell repertoires in COVID-19. The assay was immunoSEQ multiplex PCR, and TCRdb's table has in-frame clones only and misses some. The top ten hold roughly 8.4% of the sample, which has approximately 170,000 clones, over 80% seen once. Sequenced material: peripheral blood. These receptor sequences come from an elderly woman with COVID-19, enrolled during active disease.

The V and J genes are TRBV7-9 and TRBJ2-3; D may be TRBD2 (5 bases). In germline, CDR1 is SEHNR, CDR2 FQNEAQ (reference sequence). V was pared by 2 bases and J by 8 bases, with 17 bases between. CDR3 length: 15 amino acids. The CDR3 region is CASSLLDRERGTQYF. DNA of the CDR3: TGTGCCAGCAGCTTACTGGATAGGGAGCGAGGTACGCAGTATTTT.

In the case of this clone: The junction shows a germline mismatch at one end, possibly a read error. CDR3 loop: CASRQEEGATNYGYTF. The CDR3 coding sequence is TGCGCCAGCAGACAAGAGGAAGGAGCCACTAACTATGGCTACACCTTC. V gene TRBV4-1 combines with J gene TRBJ1-2; no firm D call. CDR3 length: 16 residues. Germline CDR1 reads MGHRA; CDR2 reads YSYEKL.

This chain joins TRBV2 and TRBJ2-7; a possible D gene is TRBD1 (6 bases). The CDR3 covers 14 residues. The germline gives CDR1 SNHLY, CDR2 FYNNEI. The V end was cut by 4 bases, the J end by 2 bases, with 12 bases between. The CDR3 nucleotides are TGTGCCAGCAGTGCAGGGGACCTGCCCTACGAGCAGTACTTC. It codes for CASSAGDLPYEQYF.

This clone was observed a few times. V and J are TRBV11-2 and TRBJ1-2; D not certain. The CDR3 has 15 residues. The ends were cut back, 4 bases at V and 8 bases at J, with 20 bases in the middle. Germline V gene lookup returns CDR1 SGHAT and CDR2 FQNNGV. CDR3 bases: TGTGCCAGCAGCTCACCCAAGAGGTCGGCCAAGGGCTACACCTTC. Encoded protein: CASSSPKRSAKGYTF. Complete variable domain (other parts from reference TRBV11-2 and TRBJ1-2): EAGVAQSPRYKIIEKRQSVAFWCNPISGHATLYWYQQILGQGPKLLIQFQNNGVVDDSQLPKDRFSAERLKGVDSTLKIQPAKLEDSAVYLCASSSPKRSAKGYTFGSGTRLTVV.

The chain links TRBV11-2 to TRBJ2-1; the D is unclear. Germline-derived CDR1 and CDR2 are SGHAT and FQNNGV. Trimming took off 5 bases at V and 9 bases at J, with 11 bases between the two ends. The CDR3 is made up of 12 amino acids. The chain's CDR3 is CASSAAGSEQFF. The CDR3 bases are TGTGCCAGCAGCGCAGCAGGTAGTGAGCAGTTCTTC.